This TCR beta chain was captured by sequencing in a study of blood T cell repertoires in COVID-19. The CDR3 is 15 amino acids. Trimming left V 4 bases short and J 0 bases short, with 12 bases between. Germline V lookup: CDR1 SNHLY, CDR2 FYNNEI. TCRdb keeps only in-frame clones here, not all; method: immunoSEQ multiplex PCR. The sample consists of fewer than 400,000 clones, 88% of them appearing once. The source of this sequence is a young man who had recovered from COVID-19. The rearrangement links TRBV2 to TRBJ1-2; D is uncertain. Sequencing was carried out using PBMCs or T cells enriched from blood (not recorded which). The CDR3 DNA sequence: TGTGCCAGCAGTGCCAGGTTGTCAGCTAACTATGGCTACACCTTC. Amino acid sequence: CASSARLSANYGYTF.